The source of this TCR beta chain is a study of blood T cell repertoires in COVID-19. Study-level information: Whether acute or convalescent, the COVID-19 samples came from the United States, Italy and Spain. T cells, B-cell-depleted T cells, or PBMCs provided the cDNA or gDNA that served as material.

Germline V gene lookup returns CDR1 MNHEY and CDR2 SMNVEV (reference sequence). V was cut by 7 bases and J by 6 bases, with 16 bases left in between. The CDR3 is 15 amino acids. As originally analysed: It was from reference gene primer amplification that nucleated cell counts were estimated. TCRdb's table, derived via immunoSEQ multiplex PCR, lists solely in-frame clones and lacks some. The D gene and trimming were derived from the DNA, and the V and J assignments and clone size from that table. The table lists roughly 79,000 clones, 82% of them singletons. This clonotype was obtained from a human donor in a cohort sampled during active COVID-19. The rearrangement uses TRBV27 and TRBJ1-6; no clear D gene. Sequenced: peripheral blood. DNA of the CDR3: TGTGCCAGCACTGAGGGCCGCAGGAGTAATTCACCCCTCCACTTT. This translates into CASTEGRRSNSPLHF.